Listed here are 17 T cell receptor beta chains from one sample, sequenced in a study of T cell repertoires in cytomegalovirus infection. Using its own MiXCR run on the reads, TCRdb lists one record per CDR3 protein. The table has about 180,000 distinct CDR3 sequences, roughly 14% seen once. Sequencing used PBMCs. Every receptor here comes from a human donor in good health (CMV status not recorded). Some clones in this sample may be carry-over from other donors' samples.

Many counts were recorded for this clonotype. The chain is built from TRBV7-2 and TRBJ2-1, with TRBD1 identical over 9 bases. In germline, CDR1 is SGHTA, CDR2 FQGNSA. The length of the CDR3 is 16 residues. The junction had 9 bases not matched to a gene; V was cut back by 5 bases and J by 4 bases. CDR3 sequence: CASSPAGTGIYNEQFF. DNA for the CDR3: TGTGCCAGCAGCCCCGCCGGGACAGGGATTTACAATGAGCAGTTCTTC.

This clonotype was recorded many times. CDR3 coding DNA: TGTGCCAGCAGCCCGACTAGCGGGAGGGCCTCCGGGGAGCTGTTTTTT. The encoded protein is CASSPTSGRASGELFF. The chain couples TRBV7-3 to TRBJ2-2; TRBD2 matches at 14 bases. This CDR3 is 16 amino acids long. With V trimmed by 5 bases and J by 6 bases, 5 bases remained unmatched. Germline V gene sequence: CDR1 SGHTA, CDR2 FQGTGA.

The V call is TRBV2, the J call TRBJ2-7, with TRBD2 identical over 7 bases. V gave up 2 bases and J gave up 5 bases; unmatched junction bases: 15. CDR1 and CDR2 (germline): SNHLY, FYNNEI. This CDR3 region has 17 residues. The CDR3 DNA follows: TGTGCCAGCAGTGAAATCGGGTGGCGGGGGAGTTCCAACGAGCAGTACTTC. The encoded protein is CASSEIGWRGSSNEQYF.

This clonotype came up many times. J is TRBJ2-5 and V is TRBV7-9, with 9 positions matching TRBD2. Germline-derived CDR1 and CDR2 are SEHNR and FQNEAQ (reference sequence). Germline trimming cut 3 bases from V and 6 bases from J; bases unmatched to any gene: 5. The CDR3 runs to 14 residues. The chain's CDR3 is CASSLAGGPQTQYF. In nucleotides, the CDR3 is TGTGCCAGCAGCTTGGCGGGGGGGCCACAGACCCAGTACTTC.

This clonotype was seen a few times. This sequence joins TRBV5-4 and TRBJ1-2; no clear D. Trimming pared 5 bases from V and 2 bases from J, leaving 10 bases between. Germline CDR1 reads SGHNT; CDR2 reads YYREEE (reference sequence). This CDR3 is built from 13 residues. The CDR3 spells CASRPDGNYGYTF. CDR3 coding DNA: TGTGCCAGCAGACCCGACGGCAACTATGGCTACACCTTC.

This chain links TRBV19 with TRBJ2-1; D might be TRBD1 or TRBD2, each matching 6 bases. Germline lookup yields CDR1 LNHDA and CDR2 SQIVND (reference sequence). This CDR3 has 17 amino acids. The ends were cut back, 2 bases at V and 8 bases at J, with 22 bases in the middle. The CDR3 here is CASSIRDFWDGGHEQFF. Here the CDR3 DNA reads TGTGCCAGTAGTATACGGGACTTTTGGGACGGGGGCCATGAGCAGTTCTTC.

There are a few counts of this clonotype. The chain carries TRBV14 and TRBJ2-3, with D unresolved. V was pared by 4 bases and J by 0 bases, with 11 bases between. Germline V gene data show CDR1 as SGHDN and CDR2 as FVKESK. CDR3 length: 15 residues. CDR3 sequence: CASSPPASSTDTQYF. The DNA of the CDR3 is TGTGCCAGCAGCCCTCCAGCCAGTAGCACAGATACGCAGTATTTT.

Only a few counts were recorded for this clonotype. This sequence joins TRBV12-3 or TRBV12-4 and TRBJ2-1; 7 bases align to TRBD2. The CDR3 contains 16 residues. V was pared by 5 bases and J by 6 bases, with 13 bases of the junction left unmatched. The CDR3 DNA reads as TGTGCCAGCAGTCGTTCCCTTTCGGGGGGAATCAATGAGCAGTTCTTC. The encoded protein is CASSRSLSGGINEQFF.

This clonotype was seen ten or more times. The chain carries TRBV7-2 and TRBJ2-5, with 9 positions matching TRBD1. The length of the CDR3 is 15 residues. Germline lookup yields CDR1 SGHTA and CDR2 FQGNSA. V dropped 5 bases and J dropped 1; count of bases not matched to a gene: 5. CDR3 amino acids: CASSPGTGLQETQYF. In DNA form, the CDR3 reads TGTGCCAGCAGCCCGGGGACAGGGCTCCAAGAGACCCAGTACTTC.

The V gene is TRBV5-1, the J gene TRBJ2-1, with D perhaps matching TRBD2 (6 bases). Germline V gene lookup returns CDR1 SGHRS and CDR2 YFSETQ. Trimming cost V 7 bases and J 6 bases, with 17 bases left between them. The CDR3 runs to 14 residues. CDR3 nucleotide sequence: TGCGCCAGCTCAGAGACGGGAGATTCCAATGAGCAGTTCTTC. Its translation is CASSETGDSNEQFF.

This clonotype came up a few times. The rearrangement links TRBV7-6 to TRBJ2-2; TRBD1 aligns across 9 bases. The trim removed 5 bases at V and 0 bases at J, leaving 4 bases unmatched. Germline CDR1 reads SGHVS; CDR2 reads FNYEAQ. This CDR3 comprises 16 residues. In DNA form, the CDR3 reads TGTGCCAGCAGCCCTCGGACAGGGGCGAACACCGGGGAGCTGTTTTTT. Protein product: CASSPRTGANTGELFF. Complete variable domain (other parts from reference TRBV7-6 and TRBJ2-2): GAGVSQSPRYKVTKRGQDVALRCDPISGHVSLYWYRQALGQGPEFLTYFNYEAQQDKSGLPNDRFSAERPEGSISTLTIQRTEQRDSAMYRCASSPRTGANTGELFFGEGSRLTVL.

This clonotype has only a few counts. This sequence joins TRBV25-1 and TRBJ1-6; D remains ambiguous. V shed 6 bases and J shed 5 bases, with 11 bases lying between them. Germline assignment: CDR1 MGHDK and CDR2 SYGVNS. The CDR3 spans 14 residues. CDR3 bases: TGTGCCAGCAGCGCCGGTAGAAATAATTCACCCCTCCACTTT. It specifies CASSAGRNNSPLHF.

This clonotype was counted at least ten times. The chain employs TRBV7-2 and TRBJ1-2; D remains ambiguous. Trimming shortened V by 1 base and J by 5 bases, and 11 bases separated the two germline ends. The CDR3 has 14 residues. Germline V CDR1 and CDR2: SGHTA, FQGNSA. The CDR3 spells CASSLDLSAYGYTF. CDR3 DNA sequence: TGTGCCAGCAGCTTAGACCTGTCCGCATATGGCTACACCTTC.

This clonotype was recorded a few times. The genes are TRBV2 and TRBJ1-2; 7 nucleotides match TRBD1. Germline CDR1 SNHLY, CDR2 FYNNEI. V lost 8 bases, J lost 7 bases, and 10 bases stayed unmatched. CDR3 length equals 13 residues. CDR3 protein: CASGGQLVTGYTF. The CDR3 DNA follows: TGTGCCAGCGGGGGACAGCTTGTGACTGGCTACACCTTC.

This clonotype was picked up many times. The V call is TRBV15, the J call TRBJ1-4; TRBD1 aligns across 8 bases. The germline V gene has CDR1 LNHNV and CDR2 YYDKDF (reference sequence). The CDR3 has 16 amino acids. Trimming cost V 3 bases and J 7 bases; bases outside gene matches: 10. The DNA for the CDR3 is TGTGCCACCAGCAGCGGGGGCAGGGGGCCGGTTGAAAAACTGTTTTTT. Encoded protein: CATSSGGRGPVEKLFF.

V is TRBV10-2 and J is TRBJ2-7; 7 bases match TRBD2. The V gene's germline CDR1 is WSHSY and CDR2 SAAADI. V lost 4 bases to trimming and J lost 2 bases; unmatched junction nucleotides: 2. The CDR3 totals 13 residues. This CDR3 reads CASSGGGTYEQYF. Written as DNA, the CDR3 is TGCGCCAGCAGTGGCGGGGGAACCTACGAGCAGTACTTC.

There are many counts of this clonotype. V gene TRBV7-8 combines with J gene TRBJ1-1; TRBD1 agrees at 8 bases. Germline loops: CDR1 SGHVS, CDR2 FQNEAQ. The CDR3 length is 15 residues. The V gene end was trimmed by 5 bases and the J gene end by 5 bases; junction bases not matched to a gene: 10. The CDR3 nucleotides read TGTGCCAGCAGCCCCGAACCGACAGGGGATACTGAAGCTTTCTTT. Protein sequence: CASSPEPTGDTEAFF.